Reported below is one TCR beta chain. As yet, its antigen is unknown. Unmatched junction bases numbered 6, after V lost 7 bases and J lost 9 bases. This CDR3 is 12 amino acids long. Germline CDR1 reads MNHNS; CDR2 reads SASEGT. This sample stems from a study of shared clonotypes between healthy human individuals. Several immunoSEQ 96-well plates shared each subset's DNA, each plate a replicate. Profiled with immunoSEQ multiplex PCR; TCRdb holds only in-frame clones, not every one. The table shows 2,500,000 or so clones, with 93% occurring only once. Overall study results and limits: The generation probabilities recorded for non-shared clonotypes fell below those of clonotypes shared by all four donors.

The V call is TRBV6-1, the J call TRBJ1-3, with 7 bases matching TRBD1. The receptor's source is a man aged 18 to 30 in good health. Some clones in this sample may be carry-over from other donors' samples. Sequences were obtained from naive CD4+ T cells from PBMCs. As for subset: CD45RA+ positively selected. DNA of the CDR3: TGTGCCAGCAACGAGAAGGGGGCCACCATATATTTT. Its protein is CASNEKGATIYF.